The entry below describes one T cell receptor beta chain. Repertoires were generated with immunoSEQ multiplex PCR, while TCRdb's copy carries only in-frame clones and drops some. Found here are roughly 23,000 clones, almost 85% of them singletons; the top ten hold about 51%. These data come from a study of OX40 agonist ivuxolimab in advanced cancers. Germline V lookup: CDR1 MNHEY, CDR2 SVGAGI. Trimming cost V 2 bases and J 7 bases; bases outside gene matches: 7. CDR3 length: 14 residues. The material was CD4+ or CD8+ T cells sorted from blood, obtained in a trial of the OX40 agonist ivuxolimab. This sequence joins TRBV6-5 and TRBJ1-2; 7 bases map to TRBD1. This TCR came from an adult with an advanced solid tumor such as melanoma, head and neck, liver or kidney cancer. As DNA, the CDR3 is TGTGCCAGCAGTTACCACCCTTACAGGGGTGGCTACACCTTC. It specifies CASSYHPYRGGYTF.